Sequencing of this T cell receptor (beta chain) was carried out in a study of cytomegalovirus exposure and HLA in healthy donors. Looking at the study overall: Ancestry clustering placed roughly four fifths of under 450 genotyped donors in the Caucasian-associated cluster.

Primers for the PCR totalled 60 Vbeta and 13 Jbeta. Produced via immunoSEQ multiplex PCR; TCRdb's table is partial and in-frame only. The table for this sample gives about 210,000 clones. CDR3 size: 13 residues. Germline CDR1 and CDR2: GTSNPN and SVGIG (reference sequence). The V gene end was trimmed by 7 bases and the J gene end by 0 bases; junction bases not matched to a gene: 3. The chain is built from TRBV30 and TRBJ1-3, with TRBD1 matching over 7 bases. This TCR was sampled from a woman in her 30s in good health and CMV-seropositive. The sequenced sample consisted of PBMCs. In DNA form, the CDR3 reads TGTGCCTCGGGACAGATCTCTGGAAACACCATATATTTT. This codes for CASGQISGNTIYF.